What follows are 8 T cell receptor beta chains derived from one specimen sequenced in a study of T cells in Graves' hyperthyroidism and ophthalmopathy. TCR beta CDR3 regions were amplified from RNA. HTBI primers drove first-round RT-PCR of the TCR CDR3. TCRdb re-called the multiplex PCR reads through MiXCR, storing one row per CDR3 protein. This repertoire shows some 140,000 distinct CDR3 sequences, approximately 20% found once; its top ten account for about two thirds. Sequencing input: blood. The receptors here all came from a woman between 45 and 65 years old with Graves' hyperthyroidism that later progressed to Graves' ophthalmopathy.

This clonotype was seen a single time. The chain employs TRBV27 and TRBJ2-7; D call uncertain. V lost 5 bases to trimming and J lost 3 bases, with 11 bases between them. The CDR3 spans 13 residues. CDR1 is MNHEY and CDR2 is SMNVEV in the germline V gene (reference sequence). The CDR3 DNA follows: TGTGCCAGCAGTCCCCATTCGGTCTACGAGCAGTACTTC. It encodes CASSPHSVYEQYF.

The chain joins TRBV12-3 or TRBV12-4 to TRBJ1-5, with D possibly matching TRBD1 (6 bases). The V gene lost 6 bases and the J gene lost 4 bases, with 13 bases spanning the gap. The CDR3 loop spans 14 amino acids. CDR3 region: CASSTDSRNQPQHF. Here the CDR3 DNA reads TGTGCCAGCAGCACGGACAGCCGTAATCAGCCCCAGCATTTT.

The J gene is TRBJ2-7, the V gene TRBV27; 8 nucleotides agree with TRBD1. With 3 bases clipped from V and 6 bases from J, the junction kept 4 bases outside the gene matches. Germline V CDR1 and CDR2: MNHEY, SMNVEV (reference sequence). This CDR3 comprises 13 residues. The CDR3 coding sequence is TGTGCCAGCAGTTTTCGGGACAGGCGCGAGCAGTACTTC. It specifies CASSFRDRREQYF.

This chain uses TRBV12-3 or TRBV12-4 with TRBJ2-7; D perhaps matches TRBD1 (6 bases). The CDR3 has 16 residues. V gave up 6 bases and J gave up 4 bases, with 22 bases separating them. The CDR3 protein is CASSLGTGRIRYEQYF. CDR3 nucleotide sequence: TGTGCCAGCAGCCTGGGAACAGGGAGAATTAGGTACGAGCAGTACTTC.

There are many counts of this clonotype. The chain recombines TRBV2 with TRBJ1-1, with a tentative D call TRBD1 (6 bases). CDR3 size: 14 residues. Germline CDR1 and CDR2: SNHLY and FYNNEI. V lost 6 bases, J lost 2 bases, and 13 bases lay in between. CDR3 in DNA: TGTGCCAGCAGGGTGACAGGTGGAAACACTGAAGCTTTCTTT. Its translation: CASRVTGGNTEAFF.

This clonotype was detected ten times or more. J is TRBJ1-1 and V is TRBV6-1; 8 bases line up with TRBD1. Trimming removed 4 bases from V and 5 bases from J; junction bases left unmatched: 6. CDR1 and CDR2 from the germline V gene are MNHNS and SASEGT. This CDR3 region has 14 residues. For the CDR3, the DNA is TGTGCCAGCAGTGGGCGACAGGGGTATACTGAAGCTTTCTTT. Translating it yields CASSGRQGYTEAFF.

This clonotype has more than one count but fewer than ten. CDR3 bases: TGCAGTGCTAGGACTAGCGGGACGGATACGCAGTATTTT. Its protein product is CSARTSGTDTQYF. V is TRBV20-1 and J is TRBJ2-3, with 11 positions matching TRBD2. V lost 3 bases, J lost 6 bases, and 2 bases stayed unmatched. The CDR3 is 13 amino acids. The germline V gene encodes CDR1 DFQATT and CDR2 SNEGSKA (reference sequence).

There are a few counts of this clonotype. The chain joins TRBV11-2 to TRBJ2-7; D may be TRBD1 (6 bases). The germline gives CDR1 SGHAT, CDR2 FQNNGV. CDR3 length: 16 residues. V shed 5 bases and J shed 1 base, with 18 bases lying between them. CDR3 sequence: CASSPTQGLKSYEQYF. DNA for the CDR3: TGTGCCAGCAGCCCCACACAGGGTCTGAAGTCCTACGAGCAGTACTTC.